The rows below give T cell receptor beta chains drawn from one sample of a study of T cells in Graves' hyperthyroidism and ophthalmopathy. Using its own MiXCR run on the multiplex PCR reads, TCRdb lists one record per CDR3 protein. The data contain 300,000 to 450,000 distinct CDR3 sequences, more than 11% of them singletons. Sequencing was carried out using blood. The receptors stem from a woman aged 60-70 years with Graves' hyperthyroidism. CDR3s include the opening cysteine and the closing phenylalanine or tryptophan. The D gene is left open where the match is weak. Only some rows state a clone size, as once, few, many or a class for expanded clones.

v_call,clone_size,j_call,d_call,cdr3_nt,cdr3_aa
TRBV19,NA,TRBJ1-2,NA,TGTGCCAGTGAAGATAGCTATGGCTACACCTTC,CASEDSYGYTF
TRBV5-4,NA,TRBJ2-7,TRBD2,TGTGCCAGCAGCGCGGGACTAAGGGGCAATGAGCAGTACTTC,CASSAGLRGNEQYF
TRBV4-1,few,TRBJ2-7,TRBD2,TGCGCCAGCAGCCAAGTGGGGGCCGGGACTAGCGGAACCTACGAGCAGTACTTC,CASSQVGAGTSGTYEQYF
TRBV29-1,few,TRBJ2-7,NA,TGCAGCGTTGGGCTTAATTCCGAGCAGTACTTC,CSVGLNSEQYF
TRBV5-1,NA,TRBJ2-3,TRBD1,TGCGCCAGCAGCTTGGGATCCGGGACAGGGTCGGGAGATACGCAGTATTTT,CASSLGSGTGSGDTQYF
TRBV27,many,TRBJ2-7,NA,TGTGCCAGCCTCGCCTTACAGGGTTACGAGCAGTACTTC,CASLALQGYEQYF
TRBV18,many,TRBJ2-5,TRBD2,TGTGCCAGCTCACCACGACCTAGCGGGAGTGGAGAGACCCAGTACTTC,CASSPRPSGSGETQYF
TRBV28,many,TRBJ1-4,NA,TGTGCCAGCAGTTTCTCGGGGGTCTTAAATGAAAAACTGTTTTTT,CASSFSGVLNEKLFF
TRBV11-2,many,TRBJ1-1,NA,TGTGCCAGCAGCTTTCAGGGGACGACTGAAGCTTTCTTT,CASSFQGTTEAFF
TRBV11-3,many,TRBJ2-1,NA,TGTGCCAGCACCACCTGGGACTCATACAATGAGCAGTTCTTC,CASTTWDSYNEQFF
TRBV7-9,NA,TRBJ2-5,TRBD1,TGTGCCAGCAGGTCGGGACAGAGTTTCCAAGAGACCCAGTACTTC,CASRSGQSFQETQYF
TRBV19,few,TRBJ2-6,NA,TGTGCCAGTAGTATACGGGGGATTGGGTCTGGGGCCAACGTCCTGACTTTC,CASSIRGIGSGANVLTF
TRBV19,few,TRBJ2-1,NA,TGTGCCAGTAGTATCATAGCTTTAGATGAGCAGTTCTTC,CASSIIALDEQFF
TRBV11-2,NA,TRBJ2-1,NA,TGTGCCAGCAGCTTAGAGCTCTCCAGAGATGAGCAGTTCTTC,CASSLELSRDEQFF
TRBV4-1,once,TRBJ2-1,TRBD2,TGCGCCAGCAGCCAAGTAGACCCGGGACTTGGGTCTAGCGGGAGTATAGTCAAAGGCAATGAGCAGTTCTTC,CASSQVDPGLGSSGSIVKGNEQFF
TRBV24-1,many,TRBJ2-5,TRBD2,TGTGCCACCAGTGAATCTAGCGGGAGCTTTTTAACCCAGTACTTC,CATSESSGSFLTQYF
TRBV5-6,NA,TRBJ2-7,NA,TGTGCCAGCAGCTTGGAAGGGTACTCCTACGAGCAGTACTTC,CASSLEGYSYEQYF
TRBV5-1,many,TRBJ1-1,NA,TGCGCCAGCAGCTTGGGCCAGGCACCTGAAGCTTTCTTT,CASSLGQAPEAFF
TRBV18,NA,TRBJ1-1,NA,TGTGCCAGCTCACCACCGGGGGGTATTGAAGCTTTCTTT,CASSPPGGIEAFF
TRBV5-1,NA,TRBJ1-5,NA,TGCGCCAGCCGCCGCCGTTATGGGTTAAAGGGTAGCAATCAGCCCCAGCATTTT,CASRRRYGLKGSNQPQHF
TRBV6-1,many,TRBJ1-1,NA,TGTGCCAGCAGTGAGGTTTGGGACACTGAAGCTTTCTTT,CASSEVWDTEAFF
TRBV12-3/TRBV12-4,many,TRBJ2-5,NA,TGTGCCAGCAGTTTGGGCCACGCCTCGGAGACCCAGTACTTC,CASSLGHASETQYF
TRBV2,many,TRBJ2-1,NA,TGTGCCAGCAGAGCCGACAGCACTGAGCAGTTCTTC,CASRADSTEQFF
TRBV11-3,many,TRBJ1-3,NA,TGTGCCAGCAGCCCCCCTTGGGGTTGGAACACCATATATTTT,CASSPPWGWNTIYF
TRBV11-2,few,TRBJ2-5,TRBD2,TGTGCCAGCAGCCCGTCCTGGCAGGCGGGAGGGAGGGAGACCCAGTACTTC,CASSPSWQAGGRETQYF
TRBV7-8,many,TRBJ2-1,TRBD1,TGTGCCAGCAGCAAGAGACAGGGGGTTCGTAATGAGCAGTTCTTC,CASSKRQGVRNEQFF
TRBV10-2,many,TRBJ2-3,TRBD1,TGCGCCAGCAGTGTAACAGGGGGCAGGGATACGCAGTATTTT,CASSVTGGRDTQYF
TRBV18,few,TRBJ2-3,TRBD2,TGTGCCAGCTCCACCAAAGGACTAGACCAAAATACGCAGTATTTT,CASSTKGLDQNTQYF
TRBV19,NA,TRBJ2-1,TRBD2,TGTGCCAGTAGTATTGCTAGCGGGAGTCTCGATGAGCAGTTCTTC,CASSIASGSLDEQFF
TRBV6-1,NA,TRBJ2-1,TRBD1,TGTGCCAGCAGTGAAGAATTGAACAGGGGCCTCTACAATGAGCAGTTCTTC,CASSEELNRGLYNEQFF
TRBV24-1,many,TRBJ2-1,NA,TGTGCCACCAGCCGGACGGGGGAGAATGAGCAGTTCTTC,CATSRTGENEQFF
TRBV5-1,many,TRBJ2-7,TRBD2,TGCGCCAGCAGCTTTTCGGGAGGGCACTCCTACGAGCAGTACTTC,CASSFSGGHSYEQYF
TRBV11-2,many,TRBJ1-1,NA,TGTGCCAGCACCCTGGGGGGGCGCATGAACACTGAAGCTTTCTTT,CASTLGGRMNTEAFF
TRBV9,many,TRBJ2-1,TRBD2,TGTGCCAGCAGCGTAGAACTAGCGGGAGGTCCGGGTTCCCGCAATGAGCAGTTCTTC,CASSVELAGGPGSRNEQFF
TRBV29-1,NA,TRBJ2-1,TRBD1,TGCAGCGTTGAACCGCGGGACAGGGGGCTCTACAATGAGCAGTTCTTC,CSVEPRDRGLYNEQFF
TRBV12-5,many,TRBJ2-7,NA,TGTGCTAGTGGTTTCGGGGGAGTAGGGTACGAGCAGTACTTC,CASGFGGVGYEQYF
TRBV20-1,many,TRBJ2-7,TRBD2,TGCAGTGCTAGCAAAGGAGGCGGGAGTCAGGACGAGCAGTACTTC,CSASKGGGSQDEQYF
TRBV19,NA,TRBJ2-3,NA,TGTGCCAGTAGTATGGCCGGGTTGGATACGCAGTATTTT,CASSMAGLDTQYF
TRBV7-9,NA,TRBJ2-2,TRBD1,TGTGCCAGCAGCTTGGGACAGGGAGCGAACACCGGGGAGCTGTTTTTT,CASSLGQGANTGELFF
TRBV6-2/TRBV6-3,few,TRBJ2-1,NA,TGTGCCAGCAGCAAGGCGGACTTCAAGCAGTTCTTC,CASSKADFKQFF
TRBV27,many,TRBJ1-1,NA,TGTGCCAGCAGCAAGTCCAACATGAACACTGAAGCTTTCTTT,CASSKSNMNTEAFF
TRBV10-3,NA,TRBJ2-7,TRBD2,TGTGCCATCAGTCCGGGACTAGCGGACTCCTGCGAGCAGTACTTC,CAISPGLADSCEQYF
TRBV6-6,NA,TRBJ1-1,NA,TGTGCCAGCAGTTACTCCTCTCAAGCTTTCTTT,CASSYSSQAFF
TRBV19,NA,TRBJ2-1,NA,TGTGCCAGTAGTATAGGTGGGCAGGGCCATTACAATGAGCAGTTCTTC,CASSIGGQGHYNEQFF
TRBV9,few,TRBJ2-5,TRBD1,TGTGCCAGCGGGGAAGGACAGGGGCAGAAAGAGACCCAGTACTTC,CASGEGQGQKETQYF
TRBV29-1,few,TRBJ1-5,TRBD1,TGCAGCGCCGTGTCCGGGACAGGGAATCAGCCCCAGCATTTT,CSAVSGTGNQPQHF